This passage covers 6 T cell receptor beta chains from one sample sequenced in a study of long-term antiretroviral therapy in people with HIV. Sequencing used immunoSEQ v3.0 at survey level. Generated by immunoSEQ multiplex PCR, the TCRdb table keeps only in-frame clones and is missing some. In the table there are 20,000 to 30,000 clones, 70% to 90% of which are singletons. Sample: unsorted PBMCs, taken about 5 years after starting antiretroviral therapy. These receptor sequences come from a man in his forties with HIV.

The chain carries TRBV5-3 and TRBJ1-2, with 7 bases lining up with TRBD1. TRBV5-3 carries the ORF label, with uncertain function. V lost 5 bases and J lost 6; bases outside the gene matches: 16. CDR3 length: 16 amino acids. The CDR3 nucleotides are TGTGCCAGAAGAACTGGACAGGCCCTGCCTAATGATGGCTACACCTTC. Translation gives CARRTGQALPNDGYTF.

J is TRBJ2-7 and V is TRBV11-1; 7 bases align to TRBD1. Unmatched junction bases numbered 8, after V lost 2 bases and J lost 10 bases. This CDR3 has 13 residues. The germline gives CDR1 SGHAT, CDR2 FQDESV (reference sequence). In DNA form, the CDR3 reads TGTGCCAGCAGCTTAACACGACAGGGCGAACAGTACTTC. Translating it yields CASSLTRQGEQYF.

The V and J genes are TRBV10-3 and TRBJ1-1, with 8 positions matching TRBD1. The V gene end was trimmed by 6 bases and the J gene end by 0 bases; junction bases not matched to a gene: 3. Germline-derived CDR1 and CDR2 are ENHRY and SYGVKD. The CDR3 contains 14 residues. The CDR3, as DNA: TGTGCCATCAGGGAGACAGGGGTGAACACTGAAGCTTTCTTT. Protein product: CAIRETGVNTEAFF.

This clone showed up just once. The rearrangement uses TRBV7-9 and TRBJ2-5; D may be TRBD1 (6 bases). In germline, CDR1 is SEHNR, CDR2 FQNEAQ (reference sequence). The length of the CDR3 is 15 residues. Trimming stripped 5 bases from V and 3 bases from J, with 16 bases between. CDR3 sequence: CASSPQLTGKETQYF. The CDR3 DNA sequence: TGTGCCAGCAGCCCCCAATTGACAGGAAAAGAGACCCAGTACTTC.

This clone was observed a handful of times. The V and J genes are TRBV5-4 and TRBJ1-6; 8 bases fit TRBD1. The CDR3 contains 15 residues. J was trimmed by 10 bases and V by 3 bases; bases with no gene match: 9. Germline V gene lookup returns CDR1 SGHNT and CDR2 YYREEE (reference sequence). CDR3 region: CASSWSTGEGSPLHF. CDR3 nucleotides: TGTGCCAGCAGCTGGTCGACAGGGGAAGGATCACCCCTCCACTTT. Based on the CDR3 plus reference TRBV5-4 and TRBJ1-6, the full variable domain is ETGVTQSPTHLIKTRGQQVTLRCSSQSGHNTVSWYQQALGQGPQFIFQYYREEENGRGNFPPRFSGLQFPNYSSELNVNALELDDSALYLCASSWSTGEGSPLHFGNGTRLTVT.

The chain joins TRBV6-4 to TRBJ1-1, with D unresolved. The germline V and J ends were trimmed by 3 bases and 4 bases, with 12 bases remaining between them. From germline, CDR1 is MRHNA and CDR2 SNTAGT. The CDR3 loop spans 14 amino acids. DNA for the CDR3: TGTGCCAGCAGTGAGCAGGCATCAGGCACTGAAGCTTTCTTT. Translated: CASSEQASGTEAFF.